What follows are 22 T cell receptor beta chains derived from one specimen sequenced in a study of identical twins. TCRdb passed the 5' RACE reads through MiXCR, listing each CDR3 protein once. The sample lists about 530,000 distinct CDR3 sequences, 13% to 15% seen once, with roughly 0.44% in the top ten. In addition, the sample was reused for a study of yellow fever vaccine responses in identical twins.

Specimen: CD4+ T cells sorted from blood. The origin of the receptors is a woman in her late teens or twenties in good health.

The J gene is TRBJ2-2, the V gene TRBV7-2; tentatively, D is TRBD1 (6 bases). This CDR3 spans 14 amino acids. Trimming removed 4 bases from V and 4 bases from J, with 10 bases in between. Germline V lookup: CDR1 SGHTA, CDR2 FQGNSA. This CDR3 is CASSSTGITGELFF. The DNA of the CDR3 is TGTGCCAGCAGCTCCACAGGGATCACCGGGGAGCTGTTTTTT. Using reference TRBV7-2 and TRBJ2-2 for the parts outside the CDR3, the full variable domain is GAGVSQSPSNKVTEKGKDVELRCDPISGHTALYWYRQSLGQGLEFLIYFQGNSAPDKSGLPSDRFSAERTGGSVSTLTIQRTQQEDSAVYLCASSSTGITGELFFGEGSRLTVL.

This clonotype has more than one count but fewer than ten. The chain combines TRBV20-1 with TRBJ1-2; possibly TRBD1 for D (5 bases). Germline V gene sequence: CDR1 DFQATT, CDR2 SNEGSKA (reference sequence). The V end was cut by 3 bases, the J end by 7 bases, with 12 bases between. The CDR3 has 12 residues. CDR3 nucleotides: TGCAGTGCTAGCGAGAAGGGGCTTGGCTACACCTTC. It specifies CSASEKGLGYTF.

This clonotype was counted a few times. The chain combines TRBV11-2 with TRBJ1-1; unclear D gene. This CDR3 is 14 amino acids long. Germline V gene sequence: CDR1 SGHAT, CDR2 FQNNGV. V was pared by 1 base and J by 0 bases, with 6 bases between. The CDR3, as DNA: TGTGCCAGCAGCTTAGTACCTATGAACACTGAAGCTTTCTTT. It yields the protein CASSLVPMNTEAFF.

The chain combines TRBV6-1 with TRBJ2-2; D might be TRBD1 (8 bases). CDR1 is MNHNS and CDR2 is SASEGT in the germline V gene. The CDR3 totals 16 residues. The ends were cut back, 8 bases at V and 5 bases at J, with 21 bases in the middle. CDR3 coding DNA: TGTGCCAGCGGAGTAGACAGGGGAGCGGGAACCGGGGAGCTGTTTTTT. Translating it yields CASGVDRGAGTGELFF.

This clonotype was seen at least ten times. V usage is TRBV5-1 and J usage is TRBJ1-3; D is unresolved. The CDR3 covers 12 residues. Trimming removed 5 bases at V and 6 bases at J, with 9 bases between. The germline V gene has CDR1 SGHRS and CDR2 YFSETQ. CDR3 region: CASSPGPNTIYF. The CDR3 DNA reads as TGCGCCAGCAGTCCCGGCCCAAACACCATATATTTT.

The genes are TRBV28 and TRBJ2-1; 15 bases are a match to TRBD2. The CDR3 has 16 residues. Losses at the gene ends were 5 bases for V and 15 bases for J; bases not matched to a gene: 14. Germline V CDR1 and CDR2: MDHEN, SYDVKM. CDR3 DNA sequence: TGTGCCAGCAGTCCTCCCCTCCCGGGACTAGCGGGGGGACGGTTCTTC. This sequence encodes CASSPPLPGLAGGRFF.

The chain couples TRBV5-5 to TRBJ2-1; weak D call: TRBD2 (6 bases). Germline V CDR1 and CDR2: SGHKS, YYEKEE (reference sequence). This CDR3 has 16 residues. Trimming stripped 0 bases from V and 2 bases from J, with 12 bases between. The CDR3 DNA reads as TGTGCCAGCAGCTTGGGGAATACGGGGGCCTACAATGAGCAGTTCTTC. It yields the protein CASSLGNTGAYNEQFF.

The chain joins TRBV6-5 to TRBJ1-5; TRBD1 is a possible D gene (5 bases). Trimming shortened V by 2 bases and J by 2 bases, and 7 bases separated the two germline ends. Germline V gene lookup returns CDR1 MNHEY and CDR2 SVGAGI. The CDR3 length is 14 residues. DNA for the CDR3: TGTGCCAGCAGTTACCGGGACGGCAATCAGCCCCAGCATTTT. It codes for CASSYRDGNQPQHF.

This clonotype has just a few counts. The chain uses TRBV20-1 and TRBJ2-3; weak D call: TRBD1 (5 bases). The germline V gene encodes CDR1 DFQATT and CDR2 SNEGSKA (reference sequence). The CDR3 has 13 amino acids. Trimming took 6 bases from V and 2 from J, leaving 12 bases between them. CDR3 sequence: CSAEKGNTDTQYF. CDR3 nucleotide sequence: TGCAGTGCCGAGAAGGGGAACACAGATACGCAGTATTTT.

This clonotype has just a few counts. This sequence joins TRBV20-1 and TRBJ1-1; maybe TRBD1 (5 bases). Trimming stripped 3 bases from V and 10 bases from J, with 12 bases between. CDR3 length equals 11 residues. CDR1 DFQATT and CDR2 SNEGSKA come from the germline V gene (reference sequence). CDR3 coding DNA: TGCAGTGCTAGTTTCGGGGCGCGAGCTTTCTTT. Protein sequence: CSASFGARAFF.

This clonotype was detected a few times. The rearrangement joins TRBV5-1 to TRBJ2-2; the D gene could be TRBD1 or TRBD2 (5 bases each). Trimming stripped 2 bases from V and 4 bases from J, with 12 bases between. Germline values: CDR1 SGHRS, CDR2 YFSETQ. The CDR3 extends over 15 amino acids. The CDR3 spells CASSFNGGPTGELFF. CDR3 nucleotides: TGCGCCAGCAGCTTTAATGGGGGACCCACCGGGGAGCTGTTTTTT.

The chain combines TRBV7-9 with TRBJ2-1, with D unresolved. CDR3 size: 12 residues. Germline CDR1 reads SEHNR; CDR2 reads FQNEAQ (reference sequence). Trimming removed 2 bases at V and 9 bases at J, with 8 bases between. The CDR3 region is CASSLRFSEQFF. CDR3 nucleotides: TGTGCCAGCAGCTTACGGTTTAGTGAGCAGTTCTTC. Full variable domain (outside the CDR3, taken from reference TRBV7-9 and TRBJ2-1): DTGVSQNPRHKITKRGQNVTFRCDPISEHNRLYWYRQTLGQGPEFLTYFQNEAQLEKSRLLSDRFSAERPKGSFSTLEIQRTEQGDSAMYLCASSLRFSEQFFGPGTRLTVL.

This clonotype was counted a few times. This sequence joins TRBV12-3 or TRBV12-4 and TRBJ2-5; D may be TRBD1 or TRBD2 (6 bases each). The CDR3 runs 18 residues. Trimming took 1 base from V and 2 from J, leaving 20 bases between them. The CDR3 region is CASSLGGAQIISQETQYF. The CDR3 DNA follows: TGTGCCAGCAGTTTAGGGGGGGCCCAAATAATATCACAAGAGACCCAGTACTTC.

CDR3 sequence: CASSLGTTSSYNEQFF. The CDR3 bases are TGCGCCAGCAGCTTGGGGACTACTAGCTCCTACAATGAGCAGTTCTTC. The chain recombines TRBV5-1 with TRBJ2-1; D is possibly TRBD2 (6 bases). From germline, CDR1 is SGHRS and CDR2 YFSETQ. The CDR3 consists of 16 residues. Between the trimmed V and J ends, which lost 0 bases and 0 bases, there was a span of 10 bases.

This chain links TRBV5-6 with TRBJ1-2, with D uncertain. Germline-derived CDR1 and CDR2 are SGHDT and YYEEEE. The germline V and J ends were trimmed by 6 bases and 4 bases, with 13 bases remaining between them. This CDR3 comprises 13 residues. DNA of the CDR3: TGTGCCAGCAAGAGGGTGTCTATCTATGGCTACACCTTC. Its protein product is CASKRVSIYGYTF.

Note on this clonotype: Relative to the germline gene, one junction end is altered; a read error may explain this. J is TRBJ2-5 and V is TRBV7-2; no reliable D call. The CDR3 extends over 14 amino acids. The germline CDR1 and CDR2 sequences are SGHTA and FQGNSA. CDR3 region: CASSLGLATEAQYF. The CDR3 DNA is TGTGCCAGCAGCTTAGGGCTGGCTACAGAGGCCCAGTACTTC.

This clonotype came up many times. This rearrangement joins TRBV5-1 to TRBJ2-3, with TRBD2 as a possible D gene (5 bases). Germline CDR1 reads SGHRS; CDR2 reads YFSETQ. This CDR3 is 13 amino acids long. V lost 0 bases to trimming and J lost 5 bases, with 7 bases between them. The CDR3 loop is CASSLARGDTQYF. The DNA for the CDR3 is TGCGCCAGCAGCTTGGCTCGGGGAGATACGCAGTATTTT.

The genes are TRBV12-3 or TRBV12-4 and TRBJ2-7, with 8 bases aligning to TRBD1. Trimming removed 5 bases from V and 4 bases from J; junction bases left unmatched: 7. This CDR3 region has 14 residues. The CDR3 DNA reads TGTGCCAGCAGTCCCGGACAGGGTAGGTACGAGCAGTACGTC. Translating it yields CASSPGQGRYEQYV.

The chain has TRBV11-2 and TRBJ2-1, with D possibly being TRBD1 (6 bases). Trimming shortened V by 0 bases and J by 1 base, and 19 bases separated the two germline ends. This CDR3 spans 19 amino acids. CDR1 is SGHAT, CDR2 FQNNGV, per germline. CDR3 amino acids: CASSLEGAWIGRSYNEQFF. CDR3 nucleotide sequence: TGTGCCAGCAGCTTAGAGGGGGCCTGGATAGGCAGATCCTACAATGAGCAGTTCTTC.

This clonotype turned up a few times. The J gene is TRBJ1-5, the V gene TRBV20-1, with 7 nucleotides matching TRBD1. The CDR3 sequence is 16 residues long. Germline trimming cut 0 bases from V and 5 bases from J; bases unmatched to any gene: 10. Germline CDR1 reads DFQATT; CDR2 reads SNEGSKA (reference sequence). In DNA form, the CDR3 reads TGCAGTGCTAGAGAGAGTGACAGGGACTGGTATCAGCCCCAGCATTTT. It yields the protein CSARESDRDWYQPQHF.

Concerning this clonotype: The junction differs from germline at one of its ends, possibly a read error. The gene calls are TRBV20-1 and TRBJ2-6, with D possibly matching TRBD1 (5 bases). CDR1 and CDR2 (germline): DFQATT, SNEGSKA (reference sequence). The CDR3 extends over 16 amino acids. In DNA, the CDR3 is TGCTGTGCCCCTGTCCCTGGACACTCTGGGGCCAACGTCCTGACTTTC. Translating it yields CCAPVPGHSGANVLTF.

The V call is TRBV3-1, the J call TRBJ2-1; 8 nucleotides match TRBD1. The CDR3 has 16 residues. The V segment lost 4 bases and the J segment 7 bases; nucleotides outside the gene matches: 12. CDR1 and CDR2 (germline): LGHDT, YNNKEL (reference sequence). The CDR3 region is CASSRATGGFENEQFF. The CDR3 DNA follows: TGTGCCAGCAGCCGAGCTACAGGGGGGTTCGAGAATGAGCAGTTCTTC.